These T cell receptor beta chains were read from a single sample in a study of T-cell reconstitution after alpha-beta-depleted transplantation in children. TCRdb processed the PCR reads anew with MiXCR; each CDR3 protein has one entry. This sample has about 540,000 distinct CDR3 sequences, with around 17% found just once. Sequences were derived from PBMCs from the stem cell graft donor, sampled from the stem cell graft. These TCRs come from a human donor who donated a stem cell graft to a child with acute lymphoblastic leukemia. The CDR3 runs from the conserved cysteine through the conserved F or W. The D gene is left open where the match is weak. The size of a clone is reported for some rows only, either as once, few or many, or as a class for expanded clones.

CDR3aa: CASRLTSGGYNEQFF; CDR3nt: TGCGCCAGCAGATTGACTAGCGGGGGTTACAATGAGCAGTTCTTC; v_gene: TRBV5-1; d_gene: TRBD2; abundance: NA; j_gene: TRBJ2-1
CDR3aa: CSAEVGYEQYF; CDR3nt: TGCAGTGCCGAGGTGGGATACGAGCAGTACTTC; v_gene: TRBV20-1; d_gene: NA; abundance: NA; j_gene: TRBJ2-7
CDR3aa: CASSSRAREATGELFF; CDR3nt: TGTGCCAGCAGCTCACGGGCGCGGGAGGCCACCGGGGAGCTGTTTTTT; v_gene: TRBV2; d_gene: TRBD2; abundance: few; j_gene: TRBJ2-2
CDR3aa: CASSEWSGGYYEQYF; CDR3nt: TGTGCCAGCAGTGAATGGAGCGGGGGTTATTACGAGCAGTACTTC; v_gene: TRBV25-1; d_gene: TRBD2; abundance: NA; j_gene: TRBJ2-7
CDR3aa: CAISELGQDYNQPQHF; CDR3nt: TGTGCCATCAGTGAACTTGGACAGGACTACAATCAGCCCCAGCATTTT; v_gene: TRBV10-3; d_gene: TRBD1; abundance: NA; j_gene: TRBJ1-5
CDR3aa: CSVNEGVTEAFF; CDR3nt: TGCAGCGTTAACGAGGGGGTCACTGAAGCTTTCTTT; v_gene: TRBV29-1; d_gene: NA; abundance: NA; j_gene: TRBJ1-1
CDR3aa: CSVDGLAGDLAAYEQYF; CDR3nt: TGCAGCGTCGATGGACTAGCGGGAGACCTAGCCGCCTACGAGCAGTACTTC; v_gene: TRBV29-1; d_gene: TRBD2; abundance: NA; j_gene: TRBJ2-7
CDR3aa: CASSIQDNTGELFF; CDR3nt: TGTGCCAGTAGTATACAGGACAACACCGGGGAGCTGTTTTTT; v_gene: TRBV19; d_gene: NA; abundance: NA; j_gene: TRBJ2-2
CDR3aa: CASSPQGGAGELFF; CDR3nt: TGTGCCAGCAGCCCGCAGGGGGGTGCCGGGGAGCTGTTTTTT; v_gene: TRBV7-3; d_gene: NA; abundance: NA; j_gene: TRBJ2-2
CDR3aa: CASSDPGDTQYF; CDR3nt: TGTGCCAGCAGCGACCCGGGGGATACGCAGTATTTT; v_gene: TRBV9; d_gene: NA; abundance: NA; j_gene: TRBJ2-3
CDR3aa: CSASASGYGGAAFF; CDR3nt: TGCAGTGCTAGCGCTTCGGGATACGGGGGGGCCGCTTTCTTT; v_gene: TRBV20-1; d_gene: NA; abundance: few; j_gene: TRBJ1-1
CDR3aa: CASSLGAGGLNYNEQFF; CDR3nt: TGCGCCAGCAGCTTGGGGGCAGGGGGCTTAAACTACAATGAGCAGTTCTTC; v_gene: TRBV5-1; d_gene: TRBD1; abundance: NA; j_gene: TRBJ2-1
CDR3aa: CASSATWGKETQYF; CDR3nt: TGTGCCAGCAGCGCAACTTGGGGTAAAGAGACCCAGTACTTC; v_gene: TRBV9; d_gene: NA; abundance: few; j_gene: TRBJ2-5
CDR3aa: CASSTRTGIYGYTF; CDR3nt: TGTGCCAGTAGTACGAGGACAGGGATCTATGGCTACACCTTC; v_gene: TRBV19; d_gene: TRBD1; abundance: few; j_gene: TRBJ1-2
CDR3aa: CASGESDFNEKLFF; CDR3nt: TGCGCCAGCGGAGAGAGCGATTTTAATGAAAAACTGTTTTTT; v_gene: TRBV5-1; d_gene: NA; abundance: few; j_gene: TRBJ1-4
CDR3aa: CSTLGDRSTDTQYF; CDR3nt: TGCAGTACCCTGGGGGACAGGAGCACAGATACGCAGTATTTT; v_gene: TRBV20-1; d_gene: TRBD1; abundance: few; j_gene: TRBJ2-3
CDR3aa: CSARELQGVTEAFF; CDR3nt: TGCAGTGCTAGAGAACTTCAGGGAGTCACTGAAGCTTTCTTT; v_gene: TRBV20-1; d_gene: NA; abundance: NA; j_gene: TRBJ1-1
CDR3aa: CASSSIEEDEQFF; CDR3nt: TGCGCCAGCAGCTCCATAGAGGAAGATGAGCAGTTCTTC; v_gene: TRBV5-1; d_gene: NA; abundance: many; j_gene: TRBJ2-1
CDR3aa: CASRENPTGAIHYGYTF; CDR3nt: TGTGCCAGCCGCGAAAACCCGACAGGGGCCATTCACTATGGCTACACCTTC; v_gene: TRBV7-3; d_gene: TRBD1; abundance: NA; j_gene: TRBJ1-2
CDR3aa: CASSLTGAEQFF; CDR3nt: TGTGCCAGCAGCCTAACAGGGGCTGAGCAGTTCTTC; v_gene: TRBV27; d_gene: TRBD1; abundance: many; j_gene: TRBJ2-1
CDR3aa: CASSYQQGNTEAFF; CDR3nt: TGTGCCAGCAGTTACCAACAGGGGAACACTGAAGCTTTCTTT; v_gene: TRBV6-5; d_gene: NA; abundance: few; j_gene: TRBJ1-1
CDR3aa: CASSPYVGGTSGLYEQYF; CDR3nt: TGTGCCAGCAGCCCCTACGTGGGGGGGACTAGCGGCCTCTACGAGCAGTACTTC; v_gene: TRBV9; d_gene: TRBD2; abundance: NA; j_gene: TRBJ2-7
CDR3aa: CASNAGTVFNNSPLHF; CDR3nt: TGTGCCAGCAACGCCGGGACAGTCTTCAATAATTCACCCCTCCACTTT; v_gene: TRBV28; d_gene: TRBD1; abundance: NA; j_gene: TRBJ1-6
CDR3aa: CASRRTSGSYNEQFF; CDR3nt: TGTGCCAGCAGGAGGACTAGCGGCTCCTACAATGAGCAGTTCTTC; v_gene: TRBV2; d_gene: TRBD2; abundance: NA; j_gene: TRBJ2-1
CDR3aa: CASSLPYTDTQYF; CDR3nt: TGTGCCAGCAGTTTACCCTACACAGATACGCAGTATTTT; v_gene: TRBV12-3/TRBV12-4; d_gene: NA; abundance: few; j_gene: TRBJ2-3
CDR3aa: CASSSSGTGGNEQFF; CDR3nt: TGTGCCAGCAGCTCATCCGGGACAGGGGGTAATGAGCAGTTCTTC; v_gene: TRBV28; d_gene: TRBD1; abundance: few; j_gene: TRBJ2-1
CDR3aa: CASSFQGQPPDTQYF; CDR3nt: TGCGCCAGCAGCTTTCAGGGACAGCCTCCAGATACGCAGTATTTT; v_gene: TRBV5-1; d_gene: TRBD1; abundance: few; j_gene: TRBJ2-3
CDR3aa: CSARFEGLNDEQYF; CDR3nt: TGCAGTGCTAGGTTCGAGGGACTGAACGACGAGCAGTACTTC; v_gene: TRBV20-1; d_gene: NA; abundance: NA; j_gene: TRBJ2-7
CDR3aa: CASSNSGNSYEQYF; CDR3nt: TGTGCCAGCAGCAATAGCGGGAACTCCTACGAGCAGTACTTC; v_gene: TRBV9; d_gene: TRBD2; abundance: few; j_gene: TRBJ2-7
CDR3aa: CASSPRTSGRPGELFF; CDR3nt: TGTGCCAGCAGCCCGCGGACTAGCGGGCGGCCCGGGGAGCTGTTTTTT; v_gene: TRBV7-8; d_gene: TRBD2; abundance: NA; j_gene: TRBJ2-2
CDR3aa: CASIIWAPDTQYF; CDR3nt: TGTGCCAGCATTATATGGGCCCCAGATACGCAGTATTTT; v_gene: TRBV2; d_gene: NA; abundance: NA; j_gene: TRBJ2-3
CDR3aa: CASSLFLTANYGYTF; CDR3nt: TGTGCCAGCAGTTTATTTTTGACAGCTAACTATGGCTACACCTTC; v_gene: TRBV12-3/TRBV12-4; d_gene: NA; abundance: NA; j_gene: TRBJ1-2
CDR3aa: CASSYGGADGYTF; CDR3nt: TGTGCCAGCAGTTACGGGGGGGCGGATGGCTACACCTTC; v_gene: TRBV25-1; d_gene: NA; abundance: NA; j_gene: TRBJ1-2